These T cell receptor beta chains were read from a single sample in a study of CD8 T cells in ankylosing spondylitis. TCRdb redid the calling of the 5' RACE reads with MiXCR, one entry per CDR3 protein. The sample lists fewer than 200,000 distinct CDR3 sequences, around a sixth seen once, with 4.3% in the top ten. Sequencing was done on a sample of blood, either unsorted or a sorted T cell fraction (not recorded which). The source of these receptors is a male donor between 5 and 29 years old with ankylosing spondylitis or in good health (not recorded which). CDR3s include the opening cysteine and the closing phenylalanine or tryptophan. The order of the fields is D gene, clone size, V gene, J gene, CDR3 DNA, CDR3 protein. The D gene is left open where the match is weak. Size is omitted from some rows. Given values are once, few, many or a class for expanded clones.

D: .; size: many; V: TRBV7-9; J: TRBJ2-6; DNA: TGTGCCAGCAGCTTGGGACCACAAAACGTCCTGACTTTC; CDR3: CASSLGPQNVLTF
D: .; size: many; V: TRBV3-1; J: TRBJ2-7; DNA: TGTGCCAGCAGCCACGAGCGGTCTATTACGAAGCAGTACTTC; CDR3: CASSHERSITKQYF
D: .; size: many; V: TRBV5-5; J: TRBJ1-1; DNA: TGTGCCAGCAGCTTGTTAGAGGGAAGGGGTGAAGCTTTCTTT; CDR3: CASSLLEGRGEAFF
D: .; size: few; V: TRBV7-2; J: TRBJ1-5; DNA: TGTGCCAGCAGCTTAGTCACAGTTAATCAGCCCCAGCATTTT; CDR3: CASSLVTVNQPQHF
D: .; size: many; V: TRBV5-1; J: TRBJ2-2; DNA: TGCGCCAGCAGCTCCACAGGGTCCAGGGACACCGGGGAGCTGTTTTTT; CDR3: CASSSTGSRDTGELFF
D: .; size: many; V: TRBV5-8; J: TRBJ2-1; DNA: TGTGCCAGCAGCTTGGTCCACACTTCCGGGACCTCCAACAATGAGCAGTTCTTC; CDR3: CASSLVHTSGTSNNEQFF
D: TRBD1; size: many; V: TRBV5-1; J: TRBJ2-1; DNA: TGCGCCAGCAGCCCGACAGGGGGTAGGCAGTTCTTC; CDR3: CASSPTGGRQFF
D: .; size: many; V: TRBV18; J: TRBJ2-2; DNA: TGTGCCAGCTCACGGCTGGACGGGGAGCTGTTTTTT; CDR3: CASSRLDGELFF
D: .; size: .; V: TRBV20-1; J: TRBJ1-1; DNA: TGCAGTGCTAGAGAGCAGGGGAGGCCTGAAGCTTTCTTT; CDR3: CSAREQGRPEAFF
D: TRBD1; size: .; V: TRBV10-3; J: TRBJ2-7; DNA: TGTGCCAGCCGGGACAGAACGTGGGAGCAGTACTTC; CDR3: CASRDRTWEQYF
D: TRBD2; size: once; V: TRBV20-1; J: TRBJ2-1; DNA: TGCAGTGCTAGCCTAGCGGGAGGGCCCCACAATGAGCAGTTCTTC; CDR3: CSASLAGGPHNEQFF
D: TRBD1; size: many; V: TRBV12-3/TRBV12-4; J: TRBJ1-5; DNA: TGTGCCAGCAGGAAGACAGGGGGCAAGGAGCCCCAGCATTTT; CDR3: CASRKTGGKEPQHF
D: .; size: many; V: TRBV9; J: TRBJ1-1; DNA: TGTGCCAGCAGTACTAACCGGGGCCGGCCCACTGAAGCTTTCTTT; CDR3: CASSTNRGRPTEAFF
D: .; size: many; V: TRBV11-2; J: TRBJ2-1; DNA: TGTGCCAGCAGCCCCCTAGGGAGTTGGGAGCAGTTCTTC; CDR3: CASSPLGSWEQFF
D: TRBD2; size: .; V: TRBV20-1; J: TRBJ2-1; DNA: TGCAGTGCTAGGGCGACTAGCGGGAGAAATAATGAGCAGTTCTTC; CDR3: CSARATSGRNNEQFF
D: .; size: few; V: TRBV4-1; J: TRBJ1-4; DNA: TGCGCCAGCAGCCAACCACTCGACAGGCTGTTTTTT; CDR3: CASSQPLDRLFF
D: .; size: many; V: TRBV18; J: TRBJ1-2; DNA: TGTGCCAGCTCGACCGGGACCGGGGGCTACACCTTC; CDR3: CASSTGTGGYTF